This section outlines one T cell receptor (beta chain) sequence together with its context. This specimen comes from a study of blood T cell repertoires in COVID-19. About the research overall: In each case, the material was cDNA or gDNA derived from T cells, B-cell-depleted T cells, or PBMCs.

In the study's own analysis: Reference gene primer amplification in the assay estimated nucleated cell counts. TCRdb keeps only in-frame clones here, not all; method: immunoSEQ multiplex PCR. V, J and clone size were drawn from that table, and D and trimming were deduced from the DNA. The table includes about 130,000 clones, about 94% detected once. Those enrolled in Seattle joined during active infection and were followed longitudinally afterward. CDR3 size: 12 residues. This sequence joins TRBV21-1 and TRBJ2-4; the listed D gene, TRBD2, was not tested against the DNA. TRBV21-1 is flagged as a pseudogene. This TCR derives from a man in his forties or fifties with COVID-19, enrolled during active disease. The sequenced material came from peripheral blood. This CDR3 is CASWEGENIQYF. The CDR3 DNA follows: TGTGCCAGCTGGGAGGGGGAAAACATTCAGTACTTC.